This T cell receptor beta chain originates from a study of B cell selection in AIRE deficiency. This CDR3 is 13 amino acids long. V lost 6 bases and J lost 5, with 11 bases in between. Germline V lookup: CDR1 MNHEY, CDR2 SMNVEV (reference sequence). Sorting defined conventional CD4 T cells as CD4+CD127+. Original handling: Conventional T cell pools: 95,000 to 120,000 distinct patient, more than 130,000 donor TCRbeta sequences. Assay: immunoSEQ multiplex PCR; the TCRdb copy retains only in-frame clones and omits some. V and J calls and clone size are given by that table; D and trimming were obtained from the DNA. This sample has tens of thousands of clones, with about 96% found just once. This clone showed up just a few times. Its antigen is as yet unknown. Study results and caveats: Only around a tenth of 3,000 to 4,500 shared Treg sequences were patient-specific; about 30% healthy-specific.

The origin of this receptor is a human donor with AIRE deficiency. This chain joins TRBV27 and TRBJ1-5, with D hard to call. The specimen was conventional CD4+ T cells sorted from PBMCs. The CDR3 DNA reads as TGTGCCAGCAGATACGGAGTCGATCAGCCCCAGCATTTT. It specifies CASRYGVDQPQHF.